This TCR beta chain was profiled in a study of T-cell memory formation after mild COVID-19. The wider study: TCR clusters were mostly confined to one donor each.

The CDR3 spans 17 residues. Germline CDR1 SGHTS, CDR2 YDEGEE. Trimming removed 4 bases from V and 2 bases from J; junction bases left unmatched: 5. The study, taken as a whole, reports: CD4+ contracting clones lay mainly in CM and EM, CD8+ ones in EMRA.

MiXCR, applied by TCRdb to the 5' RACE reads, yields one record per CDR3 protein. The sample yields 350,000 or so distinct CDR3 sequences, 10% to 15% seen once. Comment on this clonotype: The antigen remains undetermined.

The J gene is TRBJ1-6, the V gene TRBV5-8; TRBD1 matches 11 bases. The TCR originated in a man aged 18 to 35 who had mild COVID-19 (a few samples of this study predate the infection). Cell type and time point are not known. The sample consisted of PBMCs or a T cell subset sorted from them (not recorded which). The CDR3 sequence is CASSPGTGGTYNSPLHF. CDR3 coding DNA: TGTGCCAGCAGCCCCGGGACAGGGGGTACCTATAATTCACCCCTCCACTTT.